The text below deals with one TCR beta chain. As yet, its antigen is unknown. Single viable CD3+CD4+CD8-CD45RO+ cells were sorted as the memory CD4+ T cells. The protocol was immunoSEQ multiplex PCR, while the TCRdb copy is restricted to in-frame clones and leaves out a portion. The data contain tens of thousands of clones, roughly three quarters of them seen just once; the ten biggest clones take up more than 1%. These data originate in a study of memory CD4+ T cells and cytomegalovirus serostatus. V was clipped by 3 bases and J by 9 bases; unmatched bases: 3. There are 13 residues in the CDR3. Germline CDR1 and CDR2: SGHNT and YENEEA. Study findings and constraints: CD4+ memory repertoires contained about 40% of the 164 reported CMV TCRbeta sequences.

Sequencing was done on a sample of memory CD4+ T cells from blood. V and J are TRBV11-3 and TRBJ2-1; 9 bases fit TRBD2. The sequence was obtained from an adult in good health and CMV-seronegative. The CDR3 reads CASSFSGRSEQFF. The CDR3 nucleotides read TGTGCCAGCAGCTTTAGCGGGAGAAGTGAGCAGTTCTTC.